The TCR beta chain under discussion was sequenced for a study of CD8 T cells in ankylosing spondylitis. The study, taken as a whole, reports: Reportedly, matched ankylosing spondylitis synovial fluid was significantly enriched for disease-linked clones. Some of the motif variants had earlier been found in reactive arthritis patients' fluid and blood. Within ankylosing spondylitis blood, a TCR beta motif made up of fewer than ten highly homologous variants appeared to be characteristic.

TCRdb re-derived calls from the 5' RACE reads in MiXCR, one entry per CDR3 protein. The data show about 840,000 distinct CDR3 sequences, approximately 12% seen once. In the case of this clonotype: Its antigen is not identified.

V lost 2 bases and J 2 bases, leaving 16 bases between the germline ends. The length of the CDR3 is 16 residues. The germline V gene encodes CDR1 MDHEN and CDR2 SYDVKM. This sequence joins TRBV28 and TRBJ2-7; D may match TRBD1 or TRBD2 (5 bases each). The TCR originated in a male donor with ankylosing spondylitis. The sequencing sample was made of blood, either unsorted or a sorted T cell fraction (not recorded which). CDR3 sequence: CASSLRGPLLAYEQYF. The CDR3 region has the DNA TGTGCCAGCAGTTTACGGGGACCCCTCTTAGCCTACGAGCAGTACTTC.